The 5 T cell receptor beta chains below all came from one sample that was sequenced in a study of vaccination and CD4 T cells after COVID-19 (dated by TCRdb to between 2021 and 2024). Libraries were built with PCR. TCRdb names Illumina iSeq 100 as the instrument used. At the Johns Hopkins FTIC core, DNA from the cultured CD4+ T cells underwent TCR sequencing with the Oncomine TCR Beta short-read assay. TCRdb trimmed the raw reads at Q25, called clones with MiXCR and kept productive beta chains. Each CDR3 protein appears once, grouped with its most common genes and DNA. This sample holds roughly 15,000 distinct CDR3 sequences; about half were observed only once. Roughly 13% of the sample goes to the ten largest clones. This specimen's treatment or condition label, per the study, means: approximately 9-day PBMC culture with coronavirus spike peptide pools or control peptides (ViraFEST assay). These receptors' antigens are unknown.

The sequencing sample was made of CD4+ T cells from blood, cultured in vitro. The receptors derive from a human donor who had recovered from COVID-19.

V is TRBV5-4 and J is TRBJ2-1; 10 nucleotides align to TRBD1. Germline V gene data show CDR1 as SGHNT and CDR2 as YYREEE (reference sequence). After removal of 5 bases from V and 6 bases from J, the junction contained 8 bases not matched to a gene. The CDR3 sequence is 15 residues long. CDR3 residues: CASRSGTGVINEQFF. The CDR3 DNA reads TGTGCCAGCAGGTCCGGGACAGGGGTAATCAATGAGCAGTTCTTC.

This clonotype was found a few times. The gene calls are TRBV20-1 and TRBJ1-4; maybe TRBD1 (6 bases). V lost 6 bases to trimming and J lost 8 bases, with 16 bases between them. CDR1 is DFQATT and CDR2 is SNEGSKA in the germline V gene (reference sequence). The CDR3 contains 13 residues. DNA for the CDR3: TGCAGTGCCCTACAGGGTTTAGGCGAAAAACTGTTTTTT. It specifies CSALQGLGEKLFF.

This chain links TRBV6-5 with TRBJ2-3, with 8 bases aligning to TRBD2. Germline assignment: CDR1 MNHEY and CDR2 SVGAGI. Trimming removed 2 bases from V and 4 bases from J; junction bases left unmatched: 8. The CDR3 length is 16 residues. Here the CDR3 reads CASSYMAGGQADTQYF. The CDR3 nucleotides are TGTGCCAGCAGTTACATGGCGGGAGGCCAGGCAGATACGCAGTATTTT.

In this sample, this clonotype turned up a few times. The rearrangement uses TRBV15 and TRBJ1-6; D is uncertain. Germline V gene data show CDR1 as LNHNV and CDR2 as YYDKDF (reference sequence). CDR3 size: 15 residues. V shed 0 bases and J shed 4 bases, with 7 bases lying between them. CDR3 residues: CATSRDPRYNSPLHF. In nucleotides, the CDR3 is TGTGCCACCAGCAGAGATCCCCGGTATAATTCACCCCTCCACTTT.

The chain couples TRBV11-3 to TRBJ2-5, with D perhaps matching TRBD2 (5 bases). In germline, CDR1 is SGHNT, CDR2 YENEEA. CDR3 size: 16 residues. V was clipped by 5 bases and J by 1 base, with 17 bases between them. The CDR3 region has the DNA TGTGCCAGCAGCCACCGCCGTACGGGGTCCCAAGAGACCCAGTACTTC. Translating it yields CASSHRRTGSQETQYF.